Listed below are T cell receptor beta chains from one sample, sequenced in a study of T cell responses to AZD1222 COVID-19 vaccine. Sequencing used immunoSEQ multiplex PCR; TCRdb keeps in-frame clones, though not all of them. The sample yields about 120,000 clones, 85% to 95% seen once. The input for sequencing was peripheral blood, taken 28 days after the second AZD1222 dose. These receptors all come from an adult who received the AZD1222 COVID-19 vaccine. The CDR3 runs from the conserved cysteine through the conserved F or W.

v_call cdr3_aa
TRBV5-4 CASSLVTENTEAFF
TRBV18 CASSPESGSQTGANVLTF
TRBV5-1 CASSLEHPIVKSGELFF
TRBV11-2 CASSPTGGSTGELFF
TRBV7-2 CASSLVGGSGVSTDTQYF
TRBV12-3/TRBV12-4 CASSPWGLEAFF
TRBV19 CASSSARVTGELFF
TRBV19 CASSRSGGRQPQHF
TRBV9 CASSVRTGLDRETQYF
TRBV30 CALGQDSYEQYF